This TCR beta chain was identified during a study of T cell repertoires in cytomegalovirus infection. Whole-study context: CMV infection plus the matching HLA type was flagged by public TCR beta signatures.

General study findings and limits: CMV-specific TCR beta clonotypes restricted by HLA-C were the ones dominating the ex vivo response.

This clonotype was seen at least ten times. What it binds is not known. One end of the junction varies from germline; a read error may be responsible. TCRdb passed the reads through MiXCR, listing each CDR3 protein once. The repertoire includes roughly 81,000 distinct CDR3 sequences, 3.7% of them detected once, and around 4.9% sits in the top ten. The receptor comes from a human donor in good health (CMV status not recorded). Some clones in this sample may be carry-over from other donors' samples. The sequenced material came from PBMCs.

The CDR3 nucleotides read TGCAGTGGTAGAGGGGAGACCCAGTACTTC. Translating gives CSGRGETQYF. The chain links TRBV20-1 to TRBJ2-5; D possibly corresponds to TRBD2 (5 bases). CDR1 is DFQATT and CDR2 is SNEGSKA in the germline V gene (reference sequence). This CDR3 spans 10 amino acids.